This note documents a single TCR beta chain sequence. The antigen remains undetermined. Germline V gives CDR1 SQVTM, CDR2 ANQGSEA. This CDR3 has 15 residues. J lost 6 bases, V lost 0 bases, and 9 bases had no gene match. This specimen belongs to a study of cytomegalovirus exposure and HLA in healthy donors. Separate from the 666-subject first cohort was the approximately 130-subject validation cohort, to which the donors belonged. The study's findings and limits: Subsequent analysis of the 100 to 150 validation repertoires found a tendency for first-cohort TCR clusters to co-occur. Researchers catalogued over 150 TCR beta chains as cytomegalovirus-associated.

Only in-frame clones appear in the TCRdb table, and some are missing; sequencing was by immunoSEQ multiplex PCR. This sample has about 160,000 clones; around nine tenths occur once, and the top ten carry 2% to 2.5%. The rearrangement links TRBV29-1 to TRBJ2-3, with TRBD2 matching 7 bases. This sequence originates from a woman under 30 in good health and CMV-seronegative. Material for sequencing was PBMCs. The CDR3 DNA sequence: TGCAGCGTTGAAGAGGGGAGCGGGATGAGGGATACGCAGTATTTT. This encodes CSVEEGSGMRDTQYF.